This T cell receptor beta chain originates from a study of shared clonotypes between healthy human individuals. Study-wide results and caveats: Large sequencing depth failed to make sorted-subset sequencing complete, rarefaction showed.

Concerning this clone: Its cognate antigen is unknown.

The CDR3 loop spans 16 amino acids. Trimming pared 3 bases from V and 4 bases from J, leaving 17 bases between. The V gene's germline CDR1 is SGHRS and CDR2 YFSETQ. Here immunoSEQ multiplex PCR was the method, and the copy in TCRdb shows in-frame clones only, minus some. The sample records 2 million to 2.5 million clones, 85% to 95% being singletons. This receptor was taken from a man younger than 35 in good health. This sequence joins TRBV5-1 and TRBJ1-5, with D unclear. Sequencing was performed on naive CD4+ T cells sorted from blood. Subset in this sample: CD45RA+ positively selected. In nucleotides, the CDR3 is TGCGCCAGCAGCTCGTCACCGGGAGATGCGAATCAGCCCCAGCATTTT. This gives the protein CASSSSPGDANQPQHF.